This T cell receptor beta chain was captured by sequencing in a study of T cell responses to AZD1222 COVID-19 vaccine. The study's findings and limits: Sampling that yielded the repertoires occurred only after the peak T cell response. Regions 160-218 and 743-854 held dominance among vaccine-associated CD4 TCRs, which spanned spike. Spike-specific TCR breadth and depth both grew after two AZD1222 doses. Most donors were white British and more were female, and clonal diversity was possibly underestimated.

Concerning this clone: Antigen unknown.

Libraries were prepared by immunoSEQ multiplex PCR; TCRdb keeps only in-frame clonotypes and omits some of them. The sample consists of approximately 94,000 clones, over 90% of them appearing once. Trimming took 3 bases from V and 7 from J, leaving 10 bases between them. The CDR3 spans 12 residues. CDR1 is LGHDT, CDR2 YNNKEL, per germline (reference sequence). The receptor was derived from an adult in good health. The material sequenced was peripheral blood, taken on day 0 of AZD1222 vaccination. The chain uses TRBV3-1 (or the pseudogene TRBV3-2) and TRBJ2-7, with D possibly TRBD2 on 7 matching bases. The CDR3 is CASSHRGAEQYF. The DNA of the CDR3 is TGTGCCAGCAGCCATCGGGGGGCGGAGCAGTACTTC.